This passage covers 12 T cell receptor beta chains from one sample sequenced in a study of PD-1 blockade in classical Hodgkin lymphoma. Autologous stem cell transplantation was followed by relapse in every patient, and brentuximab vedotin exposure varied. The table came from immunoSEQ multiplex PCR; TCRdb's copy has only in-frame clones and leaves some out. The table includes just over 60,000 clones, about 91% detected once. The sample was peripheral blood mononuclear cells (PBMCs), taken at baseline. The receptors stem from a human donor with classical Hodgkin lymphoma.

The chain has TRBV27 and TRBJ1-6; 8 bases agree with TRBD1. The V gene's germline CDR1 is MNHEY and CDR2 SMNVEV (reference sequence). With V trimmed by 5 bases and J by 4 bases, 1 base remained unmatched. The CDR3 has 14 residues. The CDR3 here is CASSNRGYNSPLHF. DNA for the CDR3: TGTGCCAGCAGTAACAGGGGGTATAATTCACCCCTCCACTTT.

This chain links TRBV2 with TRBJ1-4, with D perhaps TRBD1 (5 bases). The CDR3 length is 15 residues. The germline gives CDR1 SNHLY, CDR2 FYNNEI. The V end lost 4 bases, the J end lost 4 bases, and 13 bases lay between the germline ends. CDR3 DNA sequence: TGTGCCAGCAGTGGGGGGGTGAAGAATAATGAAAAACTGTTTTTT. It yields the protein CASSGGVKNNEKLFF.

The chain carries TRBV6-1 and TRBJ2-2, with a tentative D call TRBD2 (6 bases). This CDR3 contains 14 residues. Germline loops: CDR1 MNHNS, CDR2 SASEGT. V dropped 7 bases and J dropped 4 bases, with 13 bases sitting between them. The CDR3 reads CASNRLGRTGELFF. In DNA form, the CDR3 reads TGTGCCAGCAACCGACTAGGTCGCACCGGGGAGCTGTTTTTT.

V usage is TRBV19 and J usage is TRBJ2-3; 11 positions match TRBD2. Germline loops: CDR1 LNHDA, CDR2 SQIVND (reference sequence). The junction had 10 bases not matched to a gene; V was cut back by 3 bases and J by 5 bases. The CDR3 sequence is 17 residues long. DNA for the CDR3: TGTGCCAGTAGTATTATTTTAGCGGGGGGGCCGGGAGATACGCAGTATTTT. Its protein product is CASSIILAGGPGDTQYF.

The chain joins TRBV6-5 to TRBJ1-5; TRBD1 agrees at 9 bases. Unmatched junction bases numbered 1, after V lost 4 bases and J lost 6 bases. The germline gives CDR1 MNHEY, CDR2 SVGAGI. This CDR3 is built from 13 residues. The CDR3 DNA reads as TGTGCCAGCAGTTGGGACAGGGTTCAGCCCCAGCATTTT. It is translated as CASSWDRVQPQHF.

The DNA for the CDR3 is TGTGCCAGCAGTTATAGGCAGGGCAAAATCCACGAGCAGTACTTC. It is translated as CASSYRQGKIHEQYF. J is TRBJ2-7 and V is TRBV6-5; D is possibly TRBD1 (5 bases). The germline CDR1 and CDR2 sequences are MNHEY and SVGAGI. V was shortened by 3 bases and J by 5 bases, with 17 bases between the two germline ends. The CDR3 is 15 amino acids.

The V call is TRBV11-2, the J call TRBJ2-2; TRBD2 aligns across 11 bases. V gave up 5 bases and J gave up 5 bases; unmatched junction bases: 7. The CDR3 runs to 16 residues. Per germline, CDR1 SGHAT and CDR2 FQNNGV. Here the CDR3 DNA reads TGTGCCAGCAGCCATAGCGGGGGGGCCAATACCGGGGAGCTGTTTTTT. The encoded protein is CASSHSGGANTGELFF.

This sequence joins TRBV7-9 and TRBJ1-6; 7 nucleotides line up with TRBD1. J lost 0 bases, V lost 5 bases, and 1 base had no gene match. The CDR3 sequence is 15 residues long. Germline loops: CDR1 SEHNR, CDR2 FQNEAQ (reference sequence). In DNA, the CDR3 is TGTGCCAGCAGCCCAGGGGGCTCCTATAATTCACCCCTCCACTTT. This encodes CASSPGGSYNSPLHF.

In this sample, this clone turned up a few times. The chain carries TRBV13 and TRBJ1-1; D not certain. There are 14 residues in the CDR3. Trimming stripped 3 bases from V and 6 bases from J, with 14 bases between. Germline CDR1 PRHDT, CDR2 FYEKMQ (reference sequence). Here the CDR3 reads CASSLVYGNPEAFF. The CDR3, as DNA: TGTGCCAGCAGCTTGGTTTATGGTAACCCTGAAGCTTTCTTT.

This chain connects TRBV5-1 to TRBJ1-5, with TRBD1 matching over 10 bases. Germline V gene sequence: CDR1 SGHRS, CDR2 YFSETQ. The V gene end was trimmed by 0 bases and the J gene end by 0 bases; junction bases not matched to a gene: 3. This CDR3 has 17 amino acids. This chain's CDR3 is CASSLGDRGYSNQPQHF. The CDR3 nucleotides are TGCGCCAGCAGCTTGGGGGACAGGGGATATAGCAATCAGCCCCAGCATTTT.

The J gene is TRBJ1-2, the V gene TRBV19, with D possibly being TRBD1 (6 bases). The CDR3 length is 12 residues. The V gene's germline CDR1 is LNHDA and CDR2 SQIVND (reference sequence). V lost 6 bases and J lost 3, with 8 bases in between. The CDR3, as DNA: TGTGCCAGTAGCAGGGGCCACTATGGCTACACCTTC. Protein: CASSRGHYGYTF.

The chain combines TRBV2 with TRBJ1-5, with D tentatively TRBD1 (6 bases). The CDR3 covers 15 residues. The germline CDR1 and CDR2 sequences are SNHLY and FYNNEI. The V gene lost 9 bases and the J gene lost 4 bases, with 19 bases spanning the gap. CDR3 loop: CASRPSGATNQPQHF. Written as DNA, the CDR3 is TGTGCCAGTAGACCTTCAGGGGCGACAAATCAGCCCCAGCATTTT.